A selection of T cell receptor beta chains follows, all from one sample in a study of cytomegalovirus exposure and HLA in healthy donors. Profiled with immunoSEQ multiplex PCR; TCRdb holds only in-frame clones, not every one. The listing contains about 67,000 clones. Source material: PBMCs. These receptors all come from a woman aged 35 to 49 in good health and CMV-seropositive. Both conserved end residues are part of each CDR3. D genes are given only for firm matches.

j_call v_call cdr3_length d_call cdr3_nt cdr3_aa
TRBJ1-1 TRBV10-3 14 TRBD1 TGTGCCATCATTAGGACAGGGGGACACACTGAAGCTTTCTTT CAIIRTGGHTEAFF
TRBJ1-5 TRBV2 15 . TGTGCCAGCAGTGTACAGGCTTATAGCAATCAGCCCCAGCATTTT CASSVQAYSNQPQHF
TRBJ2-5 TRBV7-2 12 . TGTGCCAGCAGTGGGGCCTCATGGACCCAGTACTTC CASSGASWTQYF
TRBJ2-2 TRBV27 14 . TGTGCCAGCAGTTCGCTAGACAGGAACGGGGAGCTGTTTTTT CASSSLDRNGELFF
TRBJ1-5 TRBV7-2 19 . TGTGCCAGCAGCTGGATTGGGGCGGGGAGGGTCGGTGGCAATCAGCCCCAGCATTTT CASSWIGAGRVGGNQPQHF
TRBJ2-1 TRBV7-8 14 TRBD2 TGTGCCAGCAGCTTACTAGCGGGACACAATGAGCAGTTCTTC CASSLLAGHNEQFF
TRBJ1-6 TRBV6-5 15 . TGTGCCAGCAGCCCCCGGAGGGACTATAATTCACCCCTCCACTTT CASSPRRDYNSPLHF
TRBJ1-1 TRBV19 13 . TGTGCCACCAGCGGGTCACCAAACACTGAAGCTTTCTTT CATSGSPNTEAFF
TRBJ2-3 TRBV7-7 15 TRBD1 TGTGCCAGCAGCAGACGACAGGGGAACACAGATACGCAGTATTTT CASSRRQGNTDTQYF
TRBJ2-2 TRBV10-3 15 TRBD1 TGTGCCATCAGTGAATCAGGGGGAGAGGCCGGGGAGCTGTTTTTT CAISESGGEAGELFF
TRBJ1-3 TRBV6-1 15 . TGTGCCAGCAGTGAAGCGAAGGCGGGCGGAAACACCATATATTTT CASSEAKAGGNTIYF
TRBJ2-7 TRBV28 13 TRBD1 TGTGCCAGCGCCAGGGGGACGCCCTACGAGCAGTACTTC CASARGTPYEQYF
TRBJ1-2 TRBV27 17 . TGTGCCAGCAGGGTATCCTGGGCAGGGGAGATTTCCTATGGCTACACCTTC CASRVSWAGEISYGYTF
TRBJ1-1 TRBV9 14 TRBD1 TGTGCCAGCAGCCCGGGACAGGGGAACACTGAAGCTTTCTTT CASSPGQGNTEAFF
TRBJ2-3 TRBV7-2 17 TRBD2 TGTGCCAGCAGCTTACTAGCGGGGGGAACTAGCACAGATACGCAGTATTTT CASSLLAGGTSTDTQYF
TRBJ1-1 TRBV28 16 . TGTGCCAGCAGTTTAATAGGGGTAAGGGCGTACACTGAAGCTTTCTTT CASSLIGVRAYTEAFF
TRBJ2-3 TRBV2 12 . TGTGCCAGCCAATCGGCCGGGGATACGCAGTATTTT CASQSAGDTQYF
TRBJ1-6 TRBV7-7 13 . TGTGCCAGCAGCAGTGACAGAAATTCACCCCTCCACTTT CASSSDRNSPLHF
TRBJ2-1 TRBV10-3 16 TRBD2 TGTGCCGCACAACCGTTCGGGACTAGCGGGGTCAATGAGCAGTTCTTC CAAQPFGTSGVNEQFF
TRBJ1-1 TRBV2 16 . TGTGCCAGCAGCCTAAGGTATGTCCCGGGAAGGGCTGAAGCTTTCTTT CASSLRYVPGRAEAFF
TRBJ2-1 TRBV7-2 16 TRBD1 TGTGCCAGCAGCTTAGGAACCGGGACAGCTTACAATGAGCAGTTCTTC CASSLGTGTAYNEQFF
TRBJ1-2 TRBV6-6 14 TRBD1 TGTGCCAGCAAGTTTCAGGGGGAGTTCTATGGCTACACCTTC CASKFQGEFYGYTF
TRBJ2-1 TRBV5-1 16 TRBD2 TGCGCCAGCAGCCCGCGACTAGCGGGAGGGGGAGATGAGCAGTTCTTC CASSPRLAGGGDEQFF
TRBJ2-7 TRBV27 16 TRBD1 TGTGCCAGCAGTTGGACAGGCAATTCCCACTCCTACGAGCAGTACTTC CASSWTGNSHSYEQYF
TRBJ2-1 TRBV5-1 16 TRBD2 TGCGCCAGCAGCGGGGGTAGCGGGAGGAGTTACAATGAGCAGTTCTTC CASSGGSGRSYNEQFF
TRBJ1-3 TRBV19 14 . TGTGCCAGTAAGACACAGGTCTCTGGAAACACCATATATTTT CASKTQVSGNTIYF
TRBJ2-1 TRBV2 14 . TGTGCCAGCAAGAGGGAGGAGGGTCGGAATGAGCAGTTCTTC CASKREEGRNEQFF
TRBJ2-2 TRBV5-1 19 TRBD2 TGCGCCAGCAGCTTGGTCGGCCTTAGCGGGTATTCGAACACCGGGGAGCTGTTTTTT CASSLVGLSGYSNTGELFF
TRBJ2-3 TRBV5-1 17 . TGCGCCAGCAGCTTGGGCGGCGGGACGCAGAGCACAGATACGCAGTATTTT CASSLGGGTQSTDTQYF
TRBJ1-2 TRBV19 14 TRBD1 TGTGCCAGTACGGTGACAGGGGAATGGTATGGCTACACCTTC CASTVTGEWYGYTF
TRBJ1-2 TRBV6-1 14 TRBD1 TGTGCCAGCAGTGCCGACAGGGGCTACTATGGCTACACCTTC CASSADRGYYGYTF
TRBJ1-6 TRBV2 11 . TGTGCCAGCAGTAAAGGTTCCACCCTCCACTTT CASSKGSTLHF
TRBJ2-3 TRBV18 17 TRBD1 TGTGCCAGCTCACAACGAATGCCGGGACAGGGCACAGATACGCAGTATTTT CASSQRMPGQGTDTQYF